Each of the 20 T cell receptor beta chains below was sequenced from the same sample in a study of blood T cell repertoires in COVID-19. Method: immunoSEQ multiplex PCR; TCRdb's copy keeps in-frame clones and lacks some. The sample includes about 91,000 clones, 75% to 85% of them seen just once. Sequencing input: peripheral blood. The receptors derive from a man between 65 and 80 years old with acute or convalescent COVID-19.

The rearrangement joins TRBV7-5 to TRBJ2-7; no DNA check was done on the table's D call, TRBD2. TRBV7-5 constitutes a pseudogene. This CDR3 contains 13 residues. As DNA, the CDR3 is TGTGCCAGAAGCTTAGTCGGTTACTACGAGCAGTACTTC. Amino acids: CARSLVGYYEQYF.

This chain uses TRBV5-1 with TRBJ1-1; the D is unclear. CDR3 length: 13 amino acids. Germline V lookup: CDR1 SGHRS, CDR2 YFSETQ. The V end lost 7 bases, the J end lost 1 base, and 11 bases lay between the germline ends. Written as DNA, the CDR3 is TGCGCCAGCGGTTTTACGGGGAACACTGAAGCTTTCTTT. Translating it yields CASGFTGNTEAFF.

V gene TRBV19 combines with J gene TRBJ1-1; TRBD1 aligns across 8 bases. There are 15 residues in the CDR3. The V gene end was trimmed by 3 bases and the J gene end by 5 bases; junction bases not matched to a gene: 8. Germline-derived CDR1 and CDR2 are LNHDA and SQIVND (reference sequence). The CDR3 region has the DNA TGTGCCAGTAGTATCGAGGCAGGGGGCTGGACTGAAGCTTTCTTT. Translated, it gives CASSIEAGGWTEAFF.

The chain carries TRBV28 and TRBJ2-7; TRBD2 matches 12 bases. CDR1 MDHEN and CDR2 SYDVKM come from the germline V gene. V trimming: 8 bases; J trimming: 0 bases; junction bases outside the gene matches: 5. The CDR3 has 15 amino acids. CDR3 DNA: TGTGCCAGCCAGGGACTAGCGGGCCGCTCCTACGAGCAGTACTTC. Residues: CASQGLAGRSYEQYF.

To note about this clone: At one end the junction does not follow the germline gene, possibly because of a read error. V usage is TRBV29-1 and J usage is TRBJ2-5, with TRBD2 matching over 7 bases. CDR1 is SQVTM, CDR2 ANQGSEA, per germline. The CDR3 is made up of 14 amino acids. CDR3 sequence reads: CSAEGRGLGETQYF. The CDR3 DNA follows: TGCAGCGCTGAAGGGAGGGGTCTTGGAGAGACCCAGTACTTC.

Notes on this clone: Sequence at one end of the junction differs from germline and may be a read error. The CDR3 region has the DNA TGTGCTAGCAGCCAGGGACAGGGGGCCGACAATGAGCAGTTCTTC. Its protein product is CASSQGQGADNEQFF. This rearrangement joins TRBV7-7 to TRBJ2-1, with 12 bases identical to TRBD1. This CDR3 is 15 amino acids long. Germline V lookup: CDR1 SSHAT, CDR2 FNYEAQ (reference sequence).

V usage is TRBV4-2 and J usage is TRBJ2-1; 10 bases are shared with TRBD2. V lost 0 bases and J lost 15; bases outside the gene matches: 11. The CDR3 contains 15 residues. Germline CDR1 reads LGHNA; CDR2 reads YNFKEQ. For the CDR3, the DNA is TGTGCCAGCAGCCAAGACTGGCCAGCGGGAGGGCCCCCGTTCTTC. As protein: CASSQDWPAGGPPFF.

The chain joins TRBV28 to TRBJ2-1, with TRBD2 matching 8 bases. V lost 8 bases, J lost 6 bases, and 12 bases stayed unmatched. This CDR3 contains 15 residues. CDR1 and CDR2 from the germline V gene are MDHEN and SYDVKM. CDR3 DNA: TGTGCCAGCGCGGGTGGGGGACTAGGAGGCAATGAGCAGTTCTTC. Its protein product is CASAGGGLGGNEQFF.

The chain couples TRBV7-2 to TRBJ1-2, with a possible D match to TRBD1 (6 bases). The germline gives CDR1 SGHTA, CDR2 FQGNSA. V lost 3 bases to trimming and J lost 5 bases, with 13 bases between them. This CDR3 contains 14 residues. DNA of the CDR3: TGTGCCAGCAGCTTTCTACAGGGCGATTATGGCTACACCTTC. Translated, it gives CASSFLQGDYGYTF.

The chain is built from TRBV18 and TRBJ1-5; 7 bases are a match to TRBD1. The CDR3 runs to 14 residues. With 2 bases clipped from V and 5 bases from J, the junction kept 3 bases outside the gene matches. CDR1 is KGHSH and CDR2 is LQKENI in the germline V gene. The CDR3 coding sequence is TGTGCCAGCTCACCAAACAGGGGCGATCAGCCCCAGCATTTT. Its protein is CASSPNRGDQPQHF. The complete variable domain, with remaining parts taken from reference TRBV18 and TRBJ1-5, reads NAGVMQNPRHLVRRRGQEARLRCSPMKGHSHVYWYRQLPEEGLKFMVYLQKENIIDESGMPKERFSAEFPKEGPSILRIQQVVRGDSAAYFCASSPNRGDQPQHFGDGTRLSIL.

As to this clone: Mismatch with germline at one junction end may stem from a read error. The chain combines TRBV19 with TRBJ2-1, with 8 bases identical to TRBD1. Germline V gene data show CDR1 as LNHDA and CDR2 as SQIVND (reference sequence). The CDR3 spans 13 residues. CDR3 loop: CASSIQGAGQWVF. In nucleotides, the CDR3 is TGTGCCAGTAGTATACAGGGGGCAGGGCAGTGGGTCTTC.

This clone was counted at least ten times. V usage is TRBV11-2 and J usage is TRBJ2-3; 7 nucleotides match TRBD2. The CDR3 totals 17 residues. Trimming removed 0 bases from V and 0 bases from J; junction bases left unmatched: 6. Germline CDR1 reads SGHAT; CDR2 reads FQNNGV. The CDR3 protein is CASSLDSFSGSTDTQYF. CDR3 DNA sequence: TGTGCCAGCAGCTTAGATTCATTTAGCGGGAGCACAGATACGCAGTATTTT.

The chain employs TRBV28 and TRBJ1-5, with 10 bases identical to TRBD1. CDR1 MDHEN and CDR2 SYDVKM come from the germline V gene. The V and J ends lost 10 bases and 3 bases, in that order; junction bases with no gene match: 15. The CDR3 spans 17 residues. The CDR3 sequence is CATQTRPGQGPNQPQHF. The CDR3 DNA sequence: TGTGCCACCCAAACCCGACCGGGACAGGGGCCCAATCAGCCCCAGCATTTT.

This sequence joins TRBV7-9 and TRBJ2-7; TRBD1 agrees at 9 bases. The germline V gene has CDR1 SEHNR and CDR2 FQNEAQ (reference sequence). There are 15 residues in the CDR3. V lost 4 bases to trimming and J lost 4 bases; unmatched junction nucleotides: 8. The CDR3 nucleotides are TGTGCCAGCAGCTCCCCTGGACAGGGGAAGTACGAGCAGTACTTC. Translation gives CASSSPGQGKYEQYF.

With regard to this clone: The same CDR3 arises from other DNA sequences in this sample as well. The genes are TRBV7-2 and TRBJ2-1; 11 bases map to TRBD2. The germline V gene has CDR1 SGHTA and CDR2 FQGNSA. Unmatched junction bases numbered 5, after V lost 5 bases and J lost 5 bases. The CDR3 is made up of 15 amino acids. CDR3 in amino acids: CASSLTSGKHNEQFF. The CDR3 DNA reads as TGTGCCAGCAGCCTGACTAGCGGGAAGCACAATGAGCAGTTCTTC.

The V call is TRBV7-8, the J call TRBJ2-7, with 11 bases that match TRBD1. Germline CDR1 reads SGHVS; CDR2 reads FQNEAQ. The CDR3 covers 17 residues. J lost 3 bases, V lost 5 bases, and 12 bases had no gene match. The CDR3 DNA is TGTGCCAGCAGCCAAAGGCGAGGGACAGGGGGTGACTACGAGCAGTACTTC. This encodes CASSQRRGTGGDYEQYF.

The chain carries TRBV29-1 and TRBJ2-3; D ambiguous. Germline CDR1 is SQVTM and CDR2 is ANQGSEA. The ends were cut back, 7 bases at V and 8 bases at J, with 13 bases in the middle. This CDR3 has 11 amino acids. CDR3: CSASLRGTQYF. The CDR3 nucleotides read TGCAGCGCTTCCCTGCGCGGTACGCAGTATTTT.

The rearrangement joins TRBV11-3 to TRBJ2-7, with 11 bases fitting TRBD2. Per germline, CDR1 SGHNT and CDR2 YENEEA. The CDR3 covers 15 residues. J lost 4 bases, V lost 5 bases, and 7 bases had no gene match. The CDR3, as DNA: TGTGCCAGCAGCCTTCTTAGCGGGAGGGCTTACGAGCAGTACTTC. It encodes CASSLLSGRAYEQYF. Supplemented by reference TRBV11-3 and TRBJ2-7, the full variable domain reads EAGVVQSPRYKIIEKKQPVAFWCNPISGHNTLYWYLQNLGQGPELLIRYENEEAVDDSQLPKDRFSAERLKGVDSTLKIQPAELGDSAVYLCASSLLSGRAYEQYFGPGTRLTVT.

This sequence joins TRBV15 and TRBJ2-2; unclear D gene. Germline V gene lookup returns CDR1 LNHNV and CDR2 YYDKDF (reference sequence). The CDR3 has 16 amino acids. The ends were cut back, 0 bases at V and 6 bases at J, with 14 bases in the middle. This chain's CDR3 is CATSRDLNLLAGELFF. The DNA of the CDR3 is TGTGCCACCAGCAGAGATCTTAACCTCCTAGCCGGGGAGCTGTTTTTT.

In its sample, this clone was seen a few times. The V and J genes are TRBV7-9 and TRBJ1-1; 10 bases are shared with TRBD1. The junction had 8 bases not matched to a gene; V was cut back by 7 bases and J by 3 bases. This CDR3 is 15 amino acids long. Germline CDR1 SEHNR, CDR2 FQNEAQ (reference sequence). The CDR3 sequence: CASTSGQGRYTEAFF. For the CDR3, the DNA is TGTGCCAGCACCTCGGGACAGGGGAGATACACTGAAGCTTTCTTT.